This T cell receptor beta chain derives from a study of blood T cell repertoires in COVID-19. Study at large: Samples representing acute and convalescent COVID-19 were sourced from the United States, Italy and Spain. PBMCs, B-cell-depleted T cells, or T cells were the source of the cDNA or gDNA that made up the material.

This CDR3 region has 14 residues. CDR1 LNHDA and CDR2 SQIVND come from the germline V gene (reference sequence). V was shortened by 7 bases and J by 3 bases, with 15 bases between the two germline ends. Under the authors' procedure: Amplification with reference gene primers provided the estimates of nucleated cell counts. Profiled with immunoSEQ multiplex PCR; TCRdb holds only in-frame clones, not every one. V, J and clone size are those of that table, while D and trimming were read from the DNA. The data show 130,000 to 150,000 clones, 84% seen once. V usage is TRBV19 and J usage is TRBJ1-1, with a tentative D call TRBD1 (6 bases). This receptor was obtained from a woman aged 80 or over in a cohort sampled during active or convalescent COVID-19. The sample taken for sequencing was peripheral blood. CDR3 residues: CASKTGSADTEAFF. CDR3 sequence (DNA): TGTGCCAGTAAAACAGGGTCGGCGGACACTGAAGCTTTCTTT.